By proportion, the clone carrying this T cell receptor (beta chain) is medium-sized. The sample's time point: patch test 1, 2 weeks after DPC sensitization. Regarding treatment: therapeutic diphenylcyclopropenone sensitization with weekly scalp DPC. These data originate in a study of human T cells and chemical hapten exposure. Germline V CDR1 and CDR2: SEHNR, FQNEAQ (reference sequence). V was pared by 0 bases and J by 4 bases, with 4 bases between. This CDR3 is 13 amino acids long. TCRdb processed the RACE reads anew with MiXCR; each CDR3 protein has one entry. Of some 15,000 distinct CDR3 sequences detected, less than 20% appear once; the ten largest clones hold 7.2%.

The input for sequencing was whole blood, taken in connection with sensitization to the hapten diphenylcyclopropenone (DPC). This chain links TRBV7-9 with TRBJ1-5, with no clear D. This clonotype was obtained from a woman under 40 with alopecia areata. Some clones in this sample may be carry-over from other donors' samples. In nucleotides, the CDR3 is TGTGCCAGCAGCTTAGCTTTAAATCAGCCCCAGCATTTT. Its translation is CASSLALNQPQHF.